One sample yielded the 22 T cell receptor beta chains listed below, sequenced in a study of T cells in women clearing cervical HPV infection. Assay used: immunoSEQ multiplex PCR; TCRdb lists only in-frame clones, some missing. The sample has roughly 42,000 clones, and its top ten clones hold 0.95% to 1.5%. Sequenced input: blood buffy coat. These receptors all stem from a woman between 18 and 70 years old with a cervical HPV16 infection that either progressed to CIN3+ or cleared (not recorded which).

Remarks on this clone: The sequenced fragment ends 3 residues before the CDR3 boundary, so the rest is inferred from the germline J gene. The chain joins TRBV19 to TRBJ1-5, with D possibly TRBD1 on 5 matching bases. This CDR3 has 14 residues. Germline CDR1 reads LNHDA; CDR2 reads SQIVND (reference sequence). Trimming took 8 bases from V and 2 from J, leaving 13 bases between them. The CDR3 region is CASSQGGGNQPQHF. CDR3 DNA, as far as it was read: TGTGCCAGTTCCCAGGGTGGCGGCAATCAGCCC.

Comments on this clone: The read ends 3 residues shy of where the CDR3 ends; the end is completed using the germline J gene. This chain joins TRBV9 and TRBJ2-2; D not resolved. Deletions cut 2 bases from V and 5 bases from J, with 7 bases between. The germline V gene encodes CDR1 SGDLS and CDR2 YYNGEE. This CDR3 region has 13 residues. Here the CDR3 reads CASSVKVTGELFF. CDR3 DNA, as far as it was read: TGTGCCAGCAGCGTTAAGGTTACCGGGGAG.

A remark on this clone: Read sequence stops 3 residues before the CDR3 end, and the germline J gene provides the missing end. This sequence joins TRBV20-1 and TRBJ2-5; TRBD2 agrees at 10 bases. J gave up 4 bases and V 3 bases, and 5 bases lay outside the gene matches. Germline CDR1 and CDR2: DFQATT and SNEGSKA (reference sequence). The CDR3 is 14 residues long. The CDR3 spells CSASLAGVLETQYF. Incomplete CDR3 DNA: TGCAGTGCTAGCCTAGCGGGAGTTTTAGAGACC.

The part of the CDR3 DNA that was read is TGTGCCAGTAGTATTGGCGGGATCACAGATACG. Translation: CASSIGGITDT. In full, the CDR3 reads CASSIGGITDTQYF. V gene TRBV19 combines with J gene TRBJ2-3, with D possibly being TRBD2 (6 bases). The CDR3 goes on 3 residues after the read ends, and that part is filled in from the germline J gene. The germline CDR1 and CDR2 sequences are LNHDA and SQIVND (reference sequence). The CDR3 loop spans 14 amino acids. The V and J ends lost 3 bases and 2 bases respectively, with 9 bases between them.

With respect to this clone: The read halts 3 residues ahead of the CDR3 end, with the missing end drawn from the germline J gene. V usage is TRBV20-1 and J usage is TRBJ2-2, with 9 bases that match TRBD2. Germline CDR1 is DFQATT and CDR2 is SNEGSKA (reference sequence). Trimming at V came to 3 bases and at J to 3 bases, leaving 8 bases not matched to a gene. The CDR3 is 16 amino acids. Incomplete CDR3 DNA: TGCAGTGCTAGGAGTTGGACTAGCGTCGACACCGGGGAG. The encoded protein is CSARSWTSVDTGE. Given in full, the CDR3 is CSARSWTSVDTGELFF.

Remarks on this clone: The sequence runs out 3 residues before the end of the CDR3; the remainder is reconstructed from the germline J gene. The chain recombines TRBV29-1 with TRBJ2-5; 7 bases fit TRBD1. J lost 3 bases, V lost 6 bases, and 4 bases had no gene match. This CDR3 has 12 residues. CDR1 SQVTM and CDR2 ANQGSEA come from the germline V gene. The CDR3 protein is CSVAGTEETQYF. CDR3 bases read: TGCAGCGTCGCCGGGACAGAAGAGACC. Full variable domain (remainder filled in from reference TRBV29-1 and TRBJ2-5): SAVISQKPSRDICQRGTSLTIQCQVDSQVTMMFWYRQQPGQSLTLIATANQGSEATYESGFVIDKFPISRPNLTFSTLTVSNMSPEDSSIYLCSVAGTEETQYFGPGTRLLVL.

Details on this clone: The CDR3 end falls 3 residues outside the read, so it is completed with the germline J gene. The chain joins TRBV7-9 to TRBJ2-5; no firm D call. Trimming took 5 bases from V and 1 from J, leaving 8 bases between them. CDR1 is SEHNR and CDR2 is FQNEAQ in the germline V gene (reference sequence). The CDR3 extends over 13 amino acids. The sequenced part of the CDR3 DNA is TGTGCCAGCAGCCCGGGTGGCCAAGAGACC. Translation gives CASSPGGQET. The entire CDR3 protein reads CASSPGGQETQYF.

Comment on this clone: The sequenced fragment ends 3 residues before the CDR3 boundary, so the rest is inferred from the germline J gene. The rearrangement uses TRBV7-9 and TRBJ1-1; possible D gene TRBD1, 5 bases. The CDR3 sequence is 15 residues long. Germline V lookup: CDR1 SEHNR, CDR2 FQNEAQ (reference sequence). The part of the CDR3 DNA that was read is TGTGCCAGCAGCTTAATTTCAGGGATTCAAGAGACA. As protein: CASSLISGIQET. The whole CDR3 protein is CASSLISGIQETAFF.

Note on this clone: The read finishes 3 residues shy of the CDR3 end, and the germline J gene is used to complete it. The V gene is TRBV19, the J gene TRBJ2-7; 9 positions agree with TRBD1. This CDR3 spans 14 amino acids. Trimming at V came to 5 bases and at J to 5 bases, leaving 7 bases not matched to a gene. Germline lookup yields CDR1 LNHDA and CDR2 SQIVND (reference sequence). The CDR3 here is CASSGRDREHEQYF. The covered CDR3 bases are TGTGCCAGTAGTGGCAGGGACAGGGAGCACGAG.

The DNA read from the CDR3 is TGTGCCAGCAGCCGCGATACC. As protein: CASSRDT. The entire CDR3 protein is CASSRDTQYF. The chain employs TRBV7-3 and TRBJ2-5; D gene ambiguous. The read stops 3 residues short of the end of the CDR3; the missing end is completed from the germline J gene. This CDR3 contains 10 residues. CDR1 and CDR2 from the germline V gene are SGHTA and FQGTGA.

To note about this clone: The CDR3 end lies 3 residues beyond the end of the read and is filled in from the germline J gene. The chain recombines TRBV2 with TRBJ1-2; no firm D call. The germline gives CDR1 SNHLY, CDR2 FYNNEI. Trimming removed 5 bases from V and 4 bases from J, with 17 bases in between. The CDR3 contains 15 residues. The chain's CDR3 is CASSTSPRIGYGYTF. CDR3 bases read: TGTGCCAGCAGTACCTCCCCGCGGATTGGCTATGGC.

As concerns this clone: Coverage ceases 3 residues before the CDR3 finishes, and the germline J gene fills in the end. The chain carries TRBV11-2 and TRBJ2-3, with TRBD2 matching 9 bases. The trim removed 6 bases at V and 0 bases at J, leaving 4 bases unmatched. Germline V lookup: CDR1 SGHAT, CDR2 FQNNGV. The CDR3 runs 15 residues. The part of the CDR3 DNA that was read is TGTGCCAGCAGGCGGGGGGGCGGTAGCACAGATACG. The encoded protein is CASRRGGGSTDT. The entire CDR3 protein reads CASRRGGGSTDTQYF.

As concerns this clone: The observed sequence ends 3 residues before the CDR3 terminus, with the missing tail filled in from the germline J gene. The chain combines TRBV14 with TRBJ2-3; D is ambiguous. Trimming cost V 3 bases and J 4 bases, with 2 bases left between them. The CDR3 has 11 residues. Germline-derived CDR1 and CDR2 are SGHDN and FVKESK. The CDR3 loop is CASSHADTQYF. CDR3 DNA (partial): TGTGCCAGCAGCCACGCAGATACG.

With regard to this clone: The read gets to within 3 residues of the CDR3 end, and the germline J gene fills in the rest. The J gene is TRBJ1-4, the V gene TRBV5-1; a possible D gene is TRBD1 (6 bases). Germline V gene sequence: CDR1 SGHRS, CDR2 YFSETQ. The CDR3 consists of 17 residues. The sequenced part of the CDR3 DNA is TGCGCCAGCAGCCCCCGGGGGGCCACAAAAAGAAATTCACCA. This encodes CASSPRGATKRNSP. From start to end, the CDR3 is CASSPRGATKRNSPLFF.

Remarks on this clone: The missing CDR3 end, 3 residues past where the read stops, is filled in from the germline J gene. The rearrangement joins TRBV5-6 to TRBJ2-2, with D unresolved. The CDR3 spans 12 residues. The V end lost 5 bases, the J end lost 6 bases, and 8 bases lay between the germline ends. Germline-derived CDR1 and CDR2 are SGHDT and YYEEEE. The CDR3 sequence: CASSPLSGELFF. CDR3 DNA, as far as it was read: TGTGCCAGCAGTCCTCTTTCCGGGGAG.

In the case of this clone: Read sequence stops 3 residues before the CDR3 end, and the germline J gene provides the missing end. The rearrangement uses TRBV20-1 and TRBJ1-5; perhaps TRBD1 as D (5 bases). CDR1 is DFQATT, CDR2 SNEGSKA, per germline (reference sequence). V was cut by 3 bases and J by 2 bases, with 17 bases left in between. This CDR3 is 16 amino acids long. The CDR3 DNA, read in part, is TGCAGTGCTAGTCGTATCGGGGGGGTGGGCAATCAGCCC. Translating gives CSASRIGGVGNQP. The CDR3 in its entirety is CSASRIGGVGNQPQHF.

On this clone: The CDR3 end is not reached by the read, which stops 3 residues before it; the germline J gene fills it in. The J gene is TRBJ2-7, the V gene TRBV5-1; 9 bases align to TRBD1. The CDR3 consists of 16 residues. Germline V gives CDR1 SGHRS, CDR2 YFSETQ. The junction had 14 bases not matched to a gene; V was cut back by 4 bases and J by 6 bases. The DNA read from the CDR3 is TGCGCCAGCAGCGGCGTCCGGGACAGGGAGGAAGGCGAG. It yields the protein CASSGVRDREEGE. The complete CDR3 protein is CASSGVRDREEGEQYF. Supplemented by reference TRBV5-1 and TRBJ2-7, the full variable domain reads KAGVTQTPRYLIKTRGQQVTLSCSPISGHRSVSWYQQTPGQGLQFLFEYFSETQRNKGNFPGRFSGRQFSNSRSEMNVSTLELGDSALYLCASSGVRDREEGEQYFGPGTRLTVT.

As regards this clone: The read ends 3 residues early relative to the CDR3; the germline J gene fills the gap. This sequence joins TRBV19 and TRBJ2-1, with a weak D call TRBD1 (5 bases). Germline V CDR1 and CDR2: LNHDA, SQIVND (reference sequence). The CDR3 extends over 13 amino acids. V was pared by 9 bases and J by 7 bases, with 16 bases between. The sequenced CDR3 bases are TGTGCCAGCCGACAGAAAGGAGTGAATGAG. Residues: CASRQKGVNE. The whole CDR3 region reads CASRQKGVNEQFF.

Concerning this clone: The read halts 3 residues ahead of the CDR3 end, with the missing end drawn from the germline J gene. The chain carries TRBV18 and TRBJ2-5; 7 nucleotides agree with TRBD1. CDR1 is KGHSH, CDR2 LQKENI, per germline. Losses at the gene ends were 3 bases for V and 4 bases for J; bases not matched to a gene: 2. This CDR3 contains 13 residues. The CDR3 bases that were read are TGTGCCAGCTCACCGGGACAGAGAGAGACC. This translates into CASSPGQRET. The CDR3, in full, reads CASSPGQRETQYF. The whole variable domain, remainder taken from reference TRBV18 and TRBJ2-5, is NAGVMQNPRHLVRRRGQEARLRCSPMKGHSHVYWYRQLPEEGLKFMVYLQKENIIDESGMPKERFSAEFPKEGPSILRIQQVVRGDSAAYFCASSPGQRETQYFGPGTRLLVL.

For this clone: The read finishes 3 residues shy of the CDR3 end, and the germline J gene is used to complete it. The rearrangement uses TRBV11-3 and TRBJ2-5, with D unresolved. The CDR3 contains 13 residues. The germline gives CDR1 SGHNT, CDR2 YENEEA. V lost 5 bases and J 3 bases, leaving 10 bases between the germline ends. The CDR3 DNA, read in part, is TGTGCCAGCAGCACGCTGGCGGAAGAGACC. Its translation is CASSTLAEET. The entire CDR3 protein reads CASSTLAEETQYF.

To note about this clone: The CDR3 end falls 3 residues outside the read, so it is completed with the germline J gene. The chain joins TRBV28 to TRBJ2-7, with a weak D call TRBD2 (6 bases). Germline values: CDR1 MDHEN, CDR2 SYDVKM. The CDR3 runs 14 residues. Trimming took 7 bases from V and 3 from J, leaving 16 bases between them. The CDR3 sequence: CASKRRGNYYEQYF. The CDR3 DNA, read in part, is TGTGCCAGCAAAAGACGGGGGAACTACTACGAG.

The part of the CDR3 DNA that was read is TGTGCCAGCAGCTTTCCTAGAACGGGTGAGACC. Amino acids: CASSFPRTGET. The CDR3 in full is CASSFPRTGETQYF. The chain employs TRBV5-6 and TRBJ2-5, with D uncertain. Coverage ceases 3 residues before the CDR3 finishes, and the germline J gene fills in the end. Between the trimmed V and J ends, which lost 2 bases and 5 bases, there was a span of 13 bases. The CDR3 loop spans 14 amino acids. Germline CDR1 and CDR2: SGHDT and YYEEEE.